Presented here are 18 T cell receptor beta chains from one specimen sequenced in a study of cytomegalovirus exposure and HLA in healthy donors. The study ran its PCR with 60 Vbeta and 13 Jbeta primers. Clones were sequenced by immunoSEQ multiplex PCR, and TCRdb holds only the in-frame ones, with some missing. The sample lists about 200,000 clones, 79% seen once, with approximately 1.4% in the top ten. The sample was PBMCs. The receptor source for this set is a girl aged 10 to 17 in good health and CMV-seropositive.

The chain is built from TRBV18 and TRBJ2-5, with 8 positions matching TRBD1. Germline-derived CDR1 and CDR2 are KGHSH and LQKENI. The CDR3 sequence is 16 residues long. After removal of 2 bases from V and 4 bases from J, the junction contained 9 bases not matched to a gene. The CDR3 DNA is TGTGCCAGCTCACCAACCGTAGGACAGGGAGGAGAGACCCAGTACTTC. Residues: CASSPTVGQGGETQYF.

The chain recombines TRBV7-6 with TRBJ1-2; D not resolved. V was clipped by 5 bases and J by 1 base, with 8 bases between them. Germline lookup yields CDR1 SGHVS and CDR2 FNYEAQ. The CDR3 is made up of 13 amino acids. The CDR3: CASSPYFNYGYTF. DNA for the CDR3: TGTGCCAGCAGCCCCTATTTTAACTATGGCTACACCTTC.

V is TRBV27 and J is TRBJ1-4; D gene unclear. Germline V gene sequence: CDR1 MNHEY, CDR2 SMNVEV (reference sequence). Trimming stripped 4 bases from V and 4 bases from J, with 10 bases between. CDR3 size: 14 residues. The CDR3: CASSSTGNNEKLFF. The DNA of the CDR3 is TGTGCCAGCAGTTCAACCGGGAATAATGAAAAACTGTTTTTT.

The rearrangement joins TRBV15 to TRBJ2-3; the D is unclear. V lost 2 bases to trimming and J lost 4 bases, with 7 bases between them. This CDR3 is 13 amino acids long. Germline V CDR1 and CDR2: LNHNV, YYDKDF (reference sequence). The chain's CDR3 is CATSRSQADTQYF. CDR3 sequence (DNA): TGTGCCACCAGCAGATCCCAGGCAGATACGCAGTATTTT.

The CDR3 sequence is CAWAQQGGNQPQHF. CDR3 DNA: TGTGCCTGGGCCCAGCAAGGAGGCAATCAGCCCCAGCATTTT. V usage is TRBV30 and J usage is TRBJ1-5; D is unclear. The V and J ends lost 5 bases and 2 bases respectively, with 13 bases between them. CDR3 length equals 14 residues. CDR1 GTSNPN and CDR2 SVGIG come from the germline V gene (reference sequence).

The rearrangement links TRBV11-2 to TRBJ1-3; a possible D gene is TRBD1 (6 bases). Germline lookup yields CDR1 SGHAT and CDR2 FQNNGV. The ends were cut back, 5 bases at V and 9 bases at J, with 11 bases in the middle. The CDR3 loop spans 12 amino acids. The CDR3 region is CASSKQGSTIYF. For the CDR3, the DNA is TGTGCCAGCAGCAAACAGGGATCCACCATATATTTT.

This chain connects TRBV10-3 to TRBJ2-1; TRBD2 aligns across 8 bases. CDR3 length: 15 residues. Germline V CDR1 and CDR2: ENHRY, SYGVKD. V gave up 5 bases and J gave up 3 bases; unmatched junction bases: 6. The CDR3 region is CAISTGGGDYNEQFF. DNA for the CDR3: TGTGCCATCAGTACCGGGGGGGGAGACTACAATGAGCAGTTCTTC.

The rearrangement joins TRBV2 to TRBJ2-3, with D perhaps TRBD2 (5 bases). In germline, CDR1 is SNHLY, CDR2 FYNNEI. CDR3 length: 14 amino acids. Trimming cost V 5 bases and J 4 bases, with 13 bases left between them. In DNA, the CDR3 is TGTGCCAGCAGTCAACTGCTAGCTGCAGATACGCAGTATTTT. It codes for CASSQLLAADTQYF.

The chain couples TRBV21-1 to TRBJ1-6; the D call TRBD1 from the table was never checked on the DNA. TRBV21-1 is a documented pseudogene. The CDR3 loop spans 17 amino acids. CDR3 DNA: TGTGCCAGCAGCAAACACAGGGCGCTCGGGATAGATTCACCCCTCCACTTT. It yields the protein CASSKHRALGIDSPLHF.

This clone occurred once. The rearrangement joins TRBV11-2 to TRBJ2-3; 9 bases fit TRBD1. CDR1 SGHAT and CDR2 FQNNGV come from the germline V gene. The CDR3 length is 14 residues. Trimming took 5 bases from V and 3 from J; bases not matched to a gene: 3. The CDR3: CASSPGTGTDTQYF. In nucleotides, the CDR3 is TGTGCCAGCAGCCCGGGGACAGGGACAGATACGCAGTATTTT.

V and J are TRBV11-3 and TRBJ1-6; no firm D call. CDR1 SGHNT and CDR2 YENEEA come from the germline V gene. The CDR3 extends over 14 amino acids. Trimming shortened V by 1 base and J by 6 bases, and 7 bases separated the two germline ends. CDR3 protein: CASSLALLNSPLHF. The CDR3 DNA reads TGTGCCAGCAGCTTAGCTCTCCTTAATTCACCCCTCCACTTT.

The chain recombines TRBV29-1 with TRBJ2-5; tentative D call: TRBD2 (7 bases). Germline lookup yields CDR1 SQVTM and CDR2 ANQGSEA. Trimming stripped 6 bases from V and 4 bases from J, with 21 bases between. CDR3 length equals 15 residues. The CDR3 DNA sequence: TGCAGCGTCCCCCCAGTCGGGGGGCGGTTAGAGACCCAGTACTTC. Amino acids: CSVPPVGGRLETQYF.

The chain is built from TRBV29-1 and TRBJ2-1, with a possible D match to TRBD2 (6 bases). The V end lost 3 bases, the J end lost 6 bases, and 9 bases lay between the germline ends. The germline CDR1 and CDR2 sequences are SQVTM and ANQGSEA. This CDR3 region has 12 residues. The CDR3 protein is CSVDGEVNEQFF. DNA of the CDR3: TGCAGCGTTGACGGGGAGGTCAATGAGCAGTTCTTC.

As concerns this clone: At one end, the junction sequence differs from germline, possibly due to a read error. V usage is TRBV6-6 and J usage is TRBJ2-3; D is unclear. The germline gives CDR1 MNHNY, CDR2 SVGAGI (reference sequence). This CDR3 comprises 12 residues. CDR3 residues: CAGSFSTDTQYF. CDR3 DNA: TGTGCCGGCAGCTTTAGCACAGATACGCAGTATTTT.

This clone was recorded a few times. The DNA for the CDR3 is TGCGCCAACCCGGGGGGCGGCAACACTGAAGCTTTCTTT. Translated: CANPGGGNTEAFF. The chain couples TRBV10-1 to TRBJ1-1; possible D gene TRBD1, 6 bases. V lost 10 bases and J lost 2, with 14 bases in between. Germline V gene sequence: CDR1 WNHNN, CDR2 SYGVQD (reference sequence). CDR3 length: 13 amino acids.

The chain uses TRBV10-3 and TRBJ2-2; TRBD2 matches 8 bases. V lost 4 bases, J lost 0 bases, and 4 bases stayed unmatched. The length of the CDR3 is 16 residues. Germline CDR1 reads ENHRY; CDR2 reads SYGVKD. DNA for the CDR3: TGTGCCATCAGTGCTAGCGGGCTGCCGAACACCGGGGAGCTGTTTTTT. It translates to CAISASGLPNTGELFF.

The CDR3 sequence: CASSLAVTGPVETQYF. Written as DNA, the CDR3 is TGTGCCAGCAGCTTAGCGGTGACAGGGCCTGTAGAGACCCAGTACTTC. The gene calls are TRBV7-9 and TRBJ2-5; TRBD1 matches 7 bases. The CDR3 contains 16 residues. The V gene end was trimmed by 0 bases and the J gene end by 4 bases; junction bases not matched to a gene: 8. Per the germline V gene, CDR1 is SEHNR and CDR2 is FQNEAQ (reference sequence). The full variable domain, rest sourced from reference TRBV7-9 and TRBJ2-5, is DTGVSQNPRHKITKRGQNVTFRCDPISEHNRLYWYRQTLGQGPEFLTYFQNEAQLEKSRLLSDRFSAERPKGSFSTLEIQRTEQGDSAMYLCASSLAVTGPVETQYFGPGTRLLVL.

The J gene is TRBJ1-4, the V gene TRBV5-1; TRBD1 matches at 8 bases. The CDR3 spans 15 residues. The J segment lost 8 bases and the V segment lost 5 bases, leaving 11 bases of the junction unmatched. Germline V CDR1 and CDR2: SGHRS, YFSETQ. CDR3 region: CASSSFDRGEEKLFF. The CDR3 region has the DNA TGCGCCAGCAGTTCTTTTGACAGGGGAGAAGAAAAACTGTTTTTT.